The clone carrying this TCR beta chain was counted only a few times. The sample is drawn from a study of T-cell memory formation after mild COVID-19. TCRdb reprocessed the 5' RACE reads with MiXCR, giving one entry per CDR3 protein. The data show 400,000 or so distinct CDR3 sequences, with 15% to 25% seen just once and about 8.1% held by the top ten. Germline CDR1 SGDLS, CDR2 YYNGEE. V lost 4 bases to trimming and J lost 1 base; unmatched junction nucleotides: 6. The CDR3 totals 16 residues. The rearrangement links TRBV9 to TRBJ2-3, with 10 positions matching TRBD1. Material for sequencing was PBMCs or a T cell subset sorted from them (not recorded which). The TCR originated in an adult woman who had mild COVID-19 (a few samples of this study predate the infection). Cell type and time point are not known. The CDR3 loop reads CASSLGTGEGTDTQYF. The CDR3 DNA is TGTGCCAGCAGCCTCGGGACAGGGGAAGGCACAGATACGCAGTATTTT. Full variable domain (remainder filled in from reference TRBV9 and TRBJ2-3): DSGVTQTPKHLITATGQRVTLRCSPRSGDLSVYWYQQSLDQGLQFLIQYYNGEERAKGNILERFSAQQFPDLHSELNLSSLELGDSALYFCASSLGTGEGTDTQYFGPGTRLTVL.